This T cell receptor beta chain came from a study of blood T cell repertoires in COVID-19 (dated by TCRdb to 2018 to 2020). Study-level background: Samples from collaborators originated in the United States, Italy and Spain and spanned both the acute and convalescent phases of COVID-19. The prospective study material was composed of cDNA or gDNA derived from T cells, B-cell-depleted T cells, or PBMCs. The dataset comprised deeply sampled blood TCRbeta repertoires from subjects exposed to, actively infected with, or recovered from COVID-19. The repertoires were released in a freely available public database meant as a resource for research on the immune response to SARS-CoV-2. Samples were obtained from the ongoing ImmuneRACE study (first 160 participants) and from roughly 1,300 subjects provided by 6 global collaborators. The sample metadata nearly always contained a de-identified subject ID, COVID-19 status, age in years and sex. Where available, HLA class I and class II types were taken from metadata supplied by the sample provider and were not determined by assay-based typing. Study-wide findings and limitations: How much clinical and demographic metadata was included differed by source and by participant, and the metadata was provided uncurated.

The immunoSEQ Assay, a bias-controlled multiplex PCR, was used to amplify TCRbeta CDR3 regions from genomic DNA. In the paper's pipeline: The number of nucleated cells in each sample was estimated by amplification of reference gene primers within the assay. Sequence reads were collapsed and filtered to measure the absolute abundance of every unique TCRbeta CDR3 rearrangement. For each sample, productive Simpson clonality was calculated as the square root of Simpson's diversity index over productive rearrangements. As stored in TCRdb, this immuneACCESS dataset retains in-frame rearrangements with V and J assigned. A fraction of the clones does not appear; measured against another copy, unresolved V genes explain less than half of the discrepancy, and the remainder lacks a known reason. V and J calls and clone size are copied from that table; D and trimming were computed from the DNA. Recorded for this sample are about 100,000 clones; about 85% of them occurred a single time. Together, the top ten hold roughly 13% of the sample.

Regarding this clone: No cognate antigen has been identified for it. Qualities for individual bases were not recorded, and no much larger clone is one base off.

The germline V gene (reference sequence) specifies LNHDA as CDR1 and SQIVND as CDR2. The CDR3 holds 15 amino acids from the cysteine to the phenylalanine. The read is trimmed to its CDR3 DNA, 45 bases read in frame from base 1. Unmatched junction bases come to 9, with V trimmed by 10 bases and J by 0 bases. Whole blood was collected in K2EDTA tubes by collaborating institutions according to the institutions' own protocols. For TCRbeta analysis, collaborators shipped samples as frozen whole blood, isolated PBMCs, or DNA extracted from either of those sample types. The TCR was taken from a man aged 50 to 60 with active or convalescent COVID-19. The material sequenced was peripheral blood. The chain was built from TRBV19 and TRBJ1-3, with 7 junctional bases fitting TRBD1. The CDR3 in this case is CATTSGTASGNTIYF. The sequenced DNA: TGTGCCACCACCTCCGGGACAGCCTCTGGAAACACCATATATTTT. The CDR3 plus the reference TRBV19 and TRBJ1-3 genes for the other parts give the full variable domain: DGGITQSPKYLFRKEGQNVTLSCEQNLNHDAMYWYRQDPGQGLRLIYYSQIVNDFQKGDIAEGYSVSREKKESFPLTVTSAQKNPTAFYLCATTSGTASGNTIYFGEGSWLTVV.